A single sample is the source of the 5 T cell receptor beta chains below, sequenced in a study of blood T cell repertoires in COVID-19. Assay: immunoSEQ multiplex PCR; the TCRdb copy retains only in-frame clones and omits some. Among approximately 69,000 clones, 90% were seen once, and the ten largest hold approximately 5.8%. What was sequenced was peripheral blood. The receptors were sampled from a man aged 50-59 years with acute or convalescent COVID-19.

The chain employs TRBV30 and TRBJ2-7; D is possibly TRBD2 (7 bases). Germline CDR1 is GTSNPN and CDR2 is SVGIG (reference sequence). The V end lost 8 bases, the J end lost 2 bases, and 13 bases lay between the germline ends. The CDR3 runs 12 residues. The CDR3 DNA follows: TGTGCCCAGGGCGGGGGCACCTACGAGCAGTACTTC. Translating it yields CAQGGGTYEQYF.

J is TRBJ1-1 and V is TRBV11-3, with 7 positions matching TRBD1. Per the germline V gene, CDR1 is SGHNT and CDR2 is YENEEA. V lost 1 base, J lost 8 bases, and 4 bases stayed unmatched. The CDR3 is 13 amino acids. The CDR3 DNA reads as TGTGCCAGCAGCTTAGGTATGACAGGGGAAGCTTTCTTT. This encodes CASSLGMTGEAFF.

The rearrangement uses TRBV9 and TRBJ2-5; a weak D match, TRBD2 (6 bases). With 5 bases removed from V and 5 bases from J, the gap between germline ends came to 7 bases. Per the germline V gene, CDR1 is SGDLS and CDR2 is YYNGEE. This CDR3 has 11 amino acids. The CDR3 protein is CASSGGETQYF. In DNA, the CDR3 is TGTGCCAGCAGTGGAGGGGAGACCCAGTACTTC.

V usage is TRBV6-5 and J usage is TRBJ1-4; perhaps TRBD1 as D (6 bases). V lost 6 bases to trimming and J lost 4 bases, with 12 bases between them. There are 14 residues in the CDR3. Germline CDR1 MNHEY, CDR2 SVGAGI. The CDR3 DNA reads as TGTGCCAGCAGCCCCAGGGGTATTAATGAAAAACTGTTTTTT. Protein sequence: CASSPRGINEKLFF.

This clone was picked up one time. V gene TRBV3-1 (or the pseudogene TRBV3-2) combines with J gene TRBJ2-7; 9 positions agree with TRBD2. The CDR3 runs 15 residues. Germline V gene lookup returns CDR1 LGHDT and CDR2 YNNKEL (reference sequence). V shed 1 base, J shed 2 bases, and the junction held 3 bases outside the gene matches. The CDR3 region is CASSQGLAGPYEQYF. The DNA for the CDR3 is TGTGCCAGCAGCCAAGGGCTAGCGGGGCCCTACGAGCAGTACTTC.